This TCR beta chain appears in the sequencing data of a study of cytomegalovirus exposure and HLA in healthy donors (dated by TCRdb to the late 2010s). Study-level background: According to an earlier analysis of a few hundred of the donors, 150 million to 200 million T cells yielded some 110 million unique TCR beta sequences and 276 Gb of sequence data. The aim of the study was to test whether cataloging public T cell receptors could identify signatures of past pathogen exposure. The genetic ancestry cluster associated with self-reported Caucasian donors included about 84% of the 300 to 400 genotyped donors. An earlier analysis of fewer than 700 of the donors applied high-throughput TCR beta sequencing to assess whether each TCR beta V gene segment acted as functional or pseudogenic. Class I and class II HLA loci were covered by the typing at four-digit resolution. Donor age, sex, ethnicity and CMV serostatus were compiled together with the repertoire data. The later analysis used no new phenotypic data to find candidate immune exposures, relying instead on TCR beta sequences and their occurrence across donors. Using immunosequencing, the study profiled T cell repertoires from 550 to 750 subjects and related those repertoires to cytomegalovirus serostatus. Along with the roughly 610-subject first cohort, a separate validation cohort of over a hundred different subjects was used. Among roughly 370 genotyped donors of the cohort, an average of about 240,000 unique TCR beta nucleotide sequences were sequenced per donor, about a sixth of them non-productive. An early release that covered 500 to 800 HLA-typed donors contained approximately 300 gigabases of sequencing data and roughly 84 million unique TCR sequences. Roughly 5 DR-DQ haplotypes were handled as single units for association and clustering, since linkage in the cohort was strong. All discovery cohort repertoires had been generated on a single sequencing platform. A later analysis re-examined previously published TCR beta repertoires from roughly 720 donors and added high-resolution HLA genotyping to investigate patterns of TCR occurrence. To predict cytomegalovirus infection status, the study combined high-throughput TCR immunosequencing, statistical association of individual TCRs with disease status, and machine learning. Genome-wide SNP genotypes for about 65% of the roughly 700 donors were used in a later genetic analysis, which treated that subset as a discovery cohort. Typing coverage varied by locus: roughly 629-640 donors for A, B, C, DRB1 and DQB1; approximately 500 for DQA1; approximately 610 for DPA1; 450 to 480 for DPB1. Beyond this particular receptor, the publication reports: According to a later genetic analysis, donors in an Asian-associated ancestry cluster had fewer N-insertions in productive TCRs than the approximately 700-donor mean. A further reported finding was that TCR beta sequences accurately predicted the HLA-A and HLA-B alleles for most subjects in the first cohort. The earlier analysis of some 540 of the donors excluded approximately 15 rarely observed V segments, including chromosome 9 orphons, because counts were too low. The authors suggested that the approach could potentially be generalized to other disease states and immunological phenotypes. The sequencing pipeline was judged likely to have produced a cluster of highly shared sequence variants as a technical artifact. Most TCR sequences were seen in very few donors, while some public TCRs were found in many individuals. This cohort had only TCR beta chains sequenced, and the lack of alpha or paired-chain data limited which features could be detected. A later analysis found that TCR association rates varied across HLA loci, with DRB1 alleles showing the most associated TCRs and HLA-C alleles the fewest. A later genetic analysis associated a missense DCLRE1C variant with V-gene and J-gene trimming of TCR beta chains, and an independent cohort replicated the association. For the cohort, immune exposure information was limited to CMV serostatus. Broadly in line with IMGT annotations, most TCR beta V segments showed up in productive rearrangements about 87% or about 30% of the time in an earlier analysis of 587 of the donors. A total of 150 to 200 TCR beta chains were listed by the study as associated with cytomegalovirus. Linkage disequilibrium might explain the correlated functional status among segregating V segments, but an unknown experimental factor could not be excluded. In a later analysis, HLA-associated TCR beta chains were found to be more clonally expanded and to have lower generation probabilities than equally common non-associated chains. Strong co-occurrence of HLA alleles, especially DR and DQ, made assigning TCR associations to individual alleles difficult. In vitro tests confirmed that a few of the cytomegalovirus-associated TCR beta chains recognize cytomegalovirus antigens. A later analysis reported that several top co-occurrence clusters appeared linked to parvovirus B19, influenza, CMV and Epstein-Barr virus. Most CMV-associated TCR beta chains appeared to be HLA-restricted in a later analysis, and the HLA associations seemed to be driven largely by CMV exposure. HLA typing was unavailable for some donors at each locus, so association tests used only the typed subset. Some IMGT-functional V segments, including TRBV6-2 and TRBV6-3, could not be told apart with the 87-base-pair reads, so those segments were excluded. Specific HLA alleles were associated with more than 15,000 TCR beta sequences at a false discovery rate of 0.05 in a later analysis. The classifier was reported to diagnose cytomegalovirus status with high specificity and sensitivity in both the original cohort and the validation cohort. Presence/absence analyses assumed roughly uniform sequencing depth across donors, an assumption that may not hold.

The CDR3 numbers 18 residues from cysteine through phenylalanine. Only the CDR3 part of the read is kept: 54 bases, read in frame from the first base. V has 4 bases trimmed and J has 2 bases trimmed; junction bases matching no gene number 15. CDR1 LGHNA and CDR2 YNFKEQ were looked up in the germline V gene. In total, 600 or so healthy bone marrow donors made up the cohort. At the time of sampling, all cohort members were nominally healthy, though unrecorded immune exposures were likely present. The donor tested CMV seronegative and was one of the 352 seronegative cohort members. Every donor gave a peripheral blood sample, and the peripheral blood mononuclear cells from that sample were used for TCR beta sequencing. The Qiagen DNeasy Blood Extraction Kit was used to extract genomic DNA from the blood cell samples. Of note for this clone: Its specific antigen is unknown. Base quality data are lacking; no much larger clone is found one base away.

To prepare the library, the immunoSEQ multiplex PCR assay was applied. For the multiplex PCR, a mixture combining 60 forward primers for TCR Vbeta segments and 13 reverse primers for TCR Jbeta segments was used. A multiplex PCR assay on genomic DNA amplified the CDR3 region of rearranged TCR beta genes. On the Illumina HiSeq System, the amplified TCR beta libraries were sequenced as 87-base-pair reads. As for the authors' bioinformatics: A later analysis tallied 75 million to 95 million unique TCR beta chains across the approximately 670 repertoires, and some 10 million of those chains were shared by two or more donors. To remove PCR and sequencing errors, raw reads were error-corrected and collapsed into unique sequences using a nearest-neighbor algorithm that merged closely related sequences. Alignment of CDR3 sequences to IMGT reference sequences was used to assign V, D and J gene segments. For a sequence to be retained, a match of at least six nucleotides was required to both a V gene segment and a J gene segment. Rearrangements were called productive when the CDR3 lacked stop codons and stayed in frame with V and J; all others were non-productive. Following IMGT convention, CDR3 was defined as the stretch from the second conserved V-encoded cysteine up to the conserved J-encoded phenylalanine. Sequences without an unambiguous match to a single V gene segment were excluded from the earlier analysis of 500 to 700 of the donors. An earlier analysis of approximately 590 of the donors called V segments functional above 56.7% productive rearrangements and segregating when the between-donor standard deviation exceeded 5%. A statistical classification framework was built to diagnose cytomegalovirus status from the catalog of TCR beta chain sequences. A later analysis assigned V and J genes by comparing TCR nucleotide sequences with IMGT/GENE-DB human TR gene sequences. The TCRdist pipeline was used in a later analysis to assign CDR3 sequences and most-parsimonious VDJ recombination scenarios. A later analysis defined each TCR beta chain by its CDR3 amino acid sequence plus V-gene family, and excluded reads lacking a unique V-gene family. As a way to deal with suspected cross-contamination and a sequencing artifact, a later analysis dropped approximately 570 nucleotide sequences that were highly shared and had low generation probability. A later analysis calculated a clonal expansion index for each public chain from normalized within-repertoire ranks of inferred template counts. A later analysis computed generation probabilities with a VDJ recombination model fitted to out-of-frame rearrangements, and checked the results against IGoR. In a later analysis, TCR-TCR, TCR-HLA and TCR-CMV co-occurrence was scored with hypergeometric tests, and a repertoire-size bias correction was applied to TCR pairs. To estimate false discovery rates, a later analysis permuted the HLA or CMV assignments 20 times. In a later analysis, co-occurring TCRs were grouped with DBSCAN, and TCRdist sequence similarity was added when clustering was performed within HLA-allele-positive subsets. Repertoires with fewer than 30,000 or more than 120,000 public chains were left out of co-occurrence clustering, as were roughly five repertoires with anomalous nucleotide sharing. Entries here come from immuneACCESS through TCRdb and include only in-frame sequences with V and J called. Some clones fail to appear in such tables; in the studies checked, an unresolved V gene covers under half of the shortfall, and the cause of the remainder is unknown. V and J calls and clone size follow that table, whereas D and trimming were derived from the DNA. The sample contains approximately 110,000 clones, about 76% of them found a single time. The ten largest clones take up roughly 8% of the sample.

The sequence was obtained from a man aged 35 to 55 in good health and CMV-seronegative. The sample comprised PBMCs. This chain is built from TRBV4-2 and TRBJ2-5; TRBD2 agrees with 8 junctional bases. CDR3 region: CASSRRAAGVPGQETQYF. At the DNA level, the sequence is TGTGCCAGCAGCCGGAGGGCAGCGGGGGTTCCAGGTCAAGAGACCCAGTACTTC.